The 24 T cell receptor beta chains listed next were all sequenced from one sample in a study of vaccination and CD4 T cells after COVID-19. No antigen is known for these receptors. Sequenced with the Oncomine TCR Beta short-read assay was DNA taken from cultured CD4+ T cells. A single record per CDR3 protein comes from TCRdb applying MiXCR to the PCR reads. This table has about 11,000 distinct CDR3 sequences, about three quarters appearing once. Stated treatment: approximately nine-day PBMC culture with coronavirus spike peptide pools or control peptides (ViraFEST assay). The sequenced sample consisted of CD4+ T cells from blood, cultured in vitro. The receptors were gathered from a human donor who had recovered from COVID-19.

The chain joins TRBV24-1 to TRBJ2-7, with 8 bases that match TRBD1. The trim removed 4 bases at V and 6 bases at J, leaving 13 bases unmatched. Germline V gene sequence: CDR1 KGHDR, CDR2 SFDVKD. This CDR3 region has 16 residues. The CDR3 region has the DNA TGTGCCACCAGTGACCCGACAGGGGACAACCGTCTCGAGCAGTACTTC. It codes for CATSDPTGDNRLEQYF.

The V gene is TRBV7-9, the J gene TRBJ1-1; D possibly corresponds to TRBD1 (5 bases). This CDR3 has 15 amino acids. Germline V gives CDR1 SEHNR, CDR2 FQNEAQ (reference sequence). The ends were cut back, 0 bases at V and 10 bases at J, with 18 bases in the middle. This CDR3 reads CASSLAGAAPLGAFF. CDR3 nucleotides: TGTGCCAGCAGCTTAGCTGGGGCGGCCCCCTTAGGAGCTTTCTTT.

This clonotype has only a few counts. This chain links TRBV7-2 with TRBJ1-5, with 7 bases lining up with TRBD1. The J segment lost 3 bases and the V segment lost 4 bases, leaving 6 bases of the junction unmatched. The CDR3 runs 15 residues. Germline V gives CDR1 SGHTA, CDR2 FQGNSA. The CDR3 here is CASSYAGQINQPQHF. The CDR3 DNA sequence: TGTGCCAGCAGCTACGCGGGACAGATCAATCAGCCCCAGCATTTT.

This chain uses TRBV29-1 with TRBJ2-5; possibly TRBD1 or TRBD2 for D (6 bases each). The length of the CDR3 is 16 residues. Trimming removed 6 bases at V and 0 bases at J, with 20 bases between. The germline V gene encodes CDR1 SQVTM and CDR2 ANQGSEA. CDR3: CSVPPGADWYQETQYF. The CDR3 DNA reads TGCAGCGTCCCCCCGGGGGCGGACTGGTACCAAGAGACCCAGTACTTC.

This clonotype was recorded once. The chain uses TRBV20-1 and TRBJ2-7; D unclear. V lost 5 bases and J 3 bases, leaving 17 bases between the germline ends. CDR1 and CDR2 from the germline V gene are DFQATT and SNEGSKA (reference sequence). The length of the CDR3 is 14 residues. CDR3 sequence reads: CSARPPNGGYEQYF. CDR3 nucleotide sequence: TGCAGTGCTCGTCCACCCAACGGCGGCTACGAGCAGTACTTC.

The CDR3 protein is CASSLVGPHEQYF. The CDR3 nucleotides read TGTGCCAGCAGTTTAGTAGGTCCCCACGAGCAGTACTTC. V is TRBV28 and J is TRBJ2-7; D unresolved. Trimming removed 2 bases from V and 5 bases from J, with 10 bases in between. The V gene's germline CDR1 is MDHEN and CDR2 SYDVKM. The CDR3 runs to 13 residues.

The V call is TRBV7-3, the J call TRBJ1-1, with D possibly being TRBD1 (6 bases). Trimming took 4 bases from V and 10 from J, leaving 19 bases between them. Germline V gene lookup returns CDR1 SGHTA and CDR2 FQGTGA. This CDR3 comprises 14 residues. The CDR3 sequence is CASSSQGSGVGAFF. CDR3 coding DNA: TGTGCCAGCAGCTCACAGGGTTCGGGGGTTGGAGCTTTCTTT.

V gene TRBV24-1 combines with J gene TRBJ2-7; no clear D. The length of the CDR3 is 15 residues. Trimming shortened V by 5 bases and J by 5 bases, and 18 bases separated the two germline ends. Germline V gene sequence: CDR1 KGHDR, CDR2 SFDVKD. The CDR3 loop is CATSGGGNPSHEQYF. Here the CDR3 DNA reads TGTGCCACCAGTGGAGGCGGCAACCCCTCTCACGAGCAGTACTTC.

This clonotype has only a few counts. The V and J genes are TRBV27 and TRBJ1-5; D might be TRBD1 (6 bases). The germline V gene has CDR1 MNHEY and CDR2 SMNVEV (reference sequence). The CDR3 runs 14 residues. The V gene lost 5 bases and the J gene lost 10 bases, with 18 bases spanning the gap. CDR3 bases: TGTGCCAGCAGTAAGCAGACAGGTTCTGACCCCCAGCATTTT. Amino acids: CASSKQTGSDPQHF.

This chain links TRBV6-2 or TRBV6-3 with TRBJ1-2; D gene uncertain. The V gene's germline CDR1 is MNHEY and CDR2 SVGEGT. The CDR3 runs to 12 residues. Trimming took off 2 bases at V and 9 bases at J, with 10 bases between the two ends. The CDR3 DNA follows: TGTGCCAGCAGTTACCCCACACGTAGCTACACCTTC. Protein sequence: CASSYPTRSYTF.

The rearrangement uses TRBV20-1 and TRBJ2-7; D possibly corresponds to TRBD1 (6 bases). The CDR3 covers 12 residues. Germline CDR1 reads DFQATT; CDR2 reads SNEGSKA (reference sequence). CDR3: CSTRTGSHEQYF. The CDR3, as DNA: TGCAGCACCCGAACAGGGTCCCACGAGCAGTACTTC.

The rearrangement links TRBV7-2 to TRBJ2-5; the D is unclear. Deletions cut 5 bases from V and 5 bases from J, with 12 bases between. Germline assignment: CDR1 SGHTA and CDR2 FQGNSA. This CDR3 is 13 amino acids long. CDR3 loop: CASSAYRWETQYF. In nucleotides, the CDR3 is TGTGCCAGCAGCGCCTACCGATGGGAGACCCAGTACTTC.

The genes are TRBV28 and TRBJ1-2, with a tentative D call TRBD1 (6 bases). V lost 7 bases, J lost 3 bases, and 15 bases lay in between. Per the germline V gene, CDR1 is MDHEN and CDR2 is SYDVKM. The CDR3 loop spans 14 amino acids. The CDR3 spells CASTRTALYYGYTF. CDR3 in DNA: TGTGCCAGCACCAGGACAGCCCTGTACTATGGCTACACCTTC.

The chain links TRBV15 to TRBJ2-2; D is unclear. CDR1 is LNHNV and CDR2 is YYDKDF in the germline V gene (reference sequence). V was trimmed by 1 base and J by 0 bases, leaving 6 bases between them. The CDR3 has 15 residues. CDR3 in amino acids: CATSRVTSNTGELFF. In DNA form, the CDR3 reads TGTGCCACCAGCAGAGTTACTTCGAACACCGGGGAGCTGTTTTTT.

This clonotype was counted only a few times. V is TRBV20-1 and J is TRBJ1-6; TRBD1 matches 10 bases. Germline assignment: CDR1 DFQATT and CDR2 SNEGSKA (reference sequence). Germline trimming cut 3 bases from V and 8 bases from J; bases unmatched to any gene: 10. CDR3 size: 16 residues. The CDR3 sequence: CSARRTGGDRDSPLHF. DNA for the CDR3: TGCAGTGCTAGGCGGACAGGGGGTGATAGGGATTCACCCCTCCACTTT.

The gene calls are TRBV7-7 and TRBJ2-5; 11 nucleotides line up with TRBD1. V lost 5 bases to trimming and J lost 2 bases; unmatched junction nucleotides: 7. The V gene's germline CDR1 is SSHAT and CDR2 FNYEAQ (reference sequence). CDR3 length: 16 residues. Written as DNA, the CDR3 is TGTGCCAGCAGCACACCCGGGACAGGGGGGCAAGAGACCCAGTACTTC. Translating it yields CASSTPGTGGQETQYF. Full variable domain (rest looked up from reference TRBV7-7 and TRBJ2-5): GAGVSQSPRYKVTKRGQDVTLRCDPISSHATLYWYQQALGQGPEFLTYFNYEAQPDKSGLPSDRFSAERPEGSISTLTIQRTEQRDSAMYRCASSTPGTGGQETQYFGPGTRLLVL.

The rearrangement links TRBV7-9 to TRBJ1-5; possibly TRBD1 for D (6 bases). CDR3 length: 13 amino acids. The germline V gene encodes CDR1 SEHNR and CDR2 FQNEAQ (reference sequence). The V and J ends lost 5 bases and 7 bases respectively, with 12 bases between them. The CDR3 nucleotides read TGTGCCAGCAGCCCCAGGGGCGACCAGCCCCAGCATTTT. As protein: CASSPRGDQPQHF.

This chain links TRBV7-2 with TRBJ2-1, with D perhaps TRBD1 or TRBD2 (6 bases each). Gene TRBJ2-7 matches the end of the DNA better, so the J call may be wrong. From germline, CDR1 is SGHTA and CDR2 FQGNSA. The CDR3 consists of 15 residues. CDR3 DNA sequence: TGTGCCAGCAGCCGTCGGGCTAGGGGGGAAGGCGAGCAGTACTTC. It codes for CASSRRARGEGEQYF.

V gene TRBV7-2 combines with J gene TRBJ1-3; D unclear. The CDR3 totals 15 residues. Trimming shortened V by 5 bases and J by 8 bases, and 19 bases separated the two germline ends. The germline V gene has CDR1 SGHTA and CDR2 FQGNSA. The DNA for the CDR3 is TGTGCCAGCAGCCCAAGAGGACCCAACGGGGACACCATATATTTT. Translated: CASSPRGPNGDTIYF.

The rearrangement joins TRBV4-3 to TRBJ1-1, with D possibly matching TRBD1 (5 bases). Germline V CDR1 and CDR2: LGHNA, YSLEER. The CDR3 has 13 residues. V was clipped by 3 bases and J by 5 bases, with 10 bases between them. Here the CDR3 DNA reads TGCGCCAGCAGCCAGGTGGGGGTTACTGAAGCTTTCTTT. This gives the protein CASSQVGVTEAFF.

This clonotype was detected only a few times. The CDR3 nucleotides are TGTGCCAGCAGCTTAGGGGGACTCAGCAATCAGCCCCAGCATTTT. Amino acids: CASSLGGLSNQPQHF. The chain uses TRBV7-2 and TRBJ1-5, with a tentative D call TRBD1 (5 bases). Germline CDR1 SGHTA, CDR2 FQGNSA. V lost 1 base and J lost 1, with 8 bases in between. The CDR3 is made up of 15 amino acids.

This clonotype was counted a few times. The rearrangement links TRBV24-1 to TRBJ1-5, with D perhaps TRBD1 (5 bases). The CDR3 consists of 16 residues. Germline CDR1 reads KGHDR; CDR2 reads SFDVKD. The V and J ends lost 5 bases and 0 bases respectively, with 13 bases between them. The CDR3 loop reads CATSVGRGDSNQPQHF. The DNA of the CDR3 is TGTGCCACCAGTGTCGGGAGGGGTGATAGCAATCAGCCCCAGCATTTT.

In this sample, this clonotype turned up a few times. The rearrangement uses TRBV20-1 and TRBJ2-1; TRBD1 aligns across 7 bases. CDR3 length equals 14 residues. V dropped 3 bases and J dropped 4; count of bases not matched to a gene: 6. CDR1 and CDR2 (germline): DFQATT, SNEGSKA (reference sequence). CDR3 bases: TGCAGTGCTAGGAAACAGGGGCGATACAATGAGCAGTTCTTC. Encoded protein: CSARKQGRYNEQFF.

CDR3 loop: CASSVDPGGQPQHF. The CDR3, as DNA: TGTGCCAGCAGTGTTGACCCCGGGGGCCAGCCCCAGCATTTT. V gene TRBV6-1 combines with J gene TRBJ1-5; D might be TRBD1 (6 bases). V was cut by 4 bases and J by 7 bases, with 14 bases left in between. Germline assignment: CDR1 MNHNS and CDR2 SASEGT. This CDR3 has 14 amino acids.